This T cell receptor (beta chain) was profiled in a study of T cells in Graves' hyperthyroidism and ophthalmopathy. Study-level information: Peripheral blood sampling occurred at initial diagnosis, before any treatment.

RNA transcripts served as the template for amplifying TCR beta CDR3 regions. During a first-round RT-PCR of the TCR CDR3, the HTBI primer set was used. TCRdb independently ran MiXCR on the multiplex PCR reads; one entry per CDR3 protein. This repertoire shows nearly 600,000 distinct CDR3 sequences, over 12% found once; its top ten account for approximately 6.4%. Exclusion followed for patients with uncontrolled infection, other autoimmune disease, pregnancy or lactation. Germline lookup yields CDR1 LNHDA and CDR2 SQIVND (reference sequence). The V end lost 3 bases, the J end lost 1 base, and 8 bases lay between the germline ends. This CDR3 has 14 amino acids. As concerns this clonotype: Its antigen is unidentified.

Study conclusions and caveats: A 13 V-J model separated ophthalmopathy from stable hyperthyroidism.

The chain uses TRBV19 and TRBJ2-3; no clear D gene. The TCR was taken from a woman younger than 30 with Graves' ophthalmopathy. Specimen: blood. The DNA of the CDR3 is TGTGCCAGTAGTATTGCCAGGCGCACAGATACGCAGTATTTT. This gives the protein CASSIARRTDTQYF.